Below are 11 T cell receptor beta chains sequenced from a single sample in a study of T-cell reconstitution after alpha-beta-depleted transplantation in children. Unique molecular identifiers were incorporated during preparation of the TCRbeta library. TCRdb re-derived calls from the PCR reads in MiXCR, one entry per CDR3 protein. The sample lists about 500,000 distinct CDR3 sequences, around a third occurring once. The sample in question was PBMCs from the stem cell graft donor, obtained from the stem cell graft. These receptors were collected from a human donor who donated a stem cell graft to a child with aplastic anemia.

The V call is TRBV4-3, the J call TRBJ1-1; D is uncertain. The V end was cut by 4 bases, the J end by 4 bases, with 16 bases between. This CDR3 comprises 15 residues. Germline assignment: CDR1 LGHNA and CDR2 YSLEER. In nucleotides, the CDR3 is TGCGCCAGCAGCCCATCCGGGCTGCGGGGCACTGAAGCTTTCTTT. It encodes CASSPSGLRGTEAFF.

This clonotype was seen many times. V and J are TRBV7-2 and TRBJ2-6; the D is unclear. CDR3 size: 15 residues. The V gene's germline CDR1 is SGHTA and CDR2 FQGNSA. Trimming stripped 6 bases from V and 0 bases from J, with 9 bases between. CDR3 region: CASSSGNSGANVLTF. For the CDR3, the DNA is TGTGCCAGCAGTAGTGGCAACTCTGGGGCCAACGTCCTGACTTTC. Combining the CDR3 with reference TRBV7-2 and TRBJ2-6 gives the whole variable domain GAGVSQSPSNKVTEKGKDVELRCDPISGHTALYWYRQSLGQGLEFLIYFQGNSAPDKSGLPSDRFSAERTGGSVSTLTIQRTQQEDSAVYLCASSSGNSGANVLTFGAGSRLTVL.

This clonotype was seen a few times. The chain has TRBV7-6 and TRBJ2-7; D gene uncertain. CDR1 and CDR2 (germline): SGHVS, FNYEAQ. The CDR3 runs 13 residues. The V gene lost 5 bases and the J gene lost 4 bases, with 12 bases spanning the gap. CDR3 DNA sequence: TGTGCCAGCAGCCCGCTAATCGGGTACGAGCAGTACTTC. This sequence encodes CASSPLIGYEQYF.

The rearrangement links TRBV24-1 to TRBJ1-5; possibly TRBD1 for D (6 bases). Deletions cut 4 bases from V and 7 bases from J, with 19 bases between. Germline CDR1 and CDR2: KGHDR and SFDVKD. This CDR3 has 16 amino acids. CDR3 DNA: TGTGCCACCAGTGAAACAGGGACCGGCAAAACCCAGCCCCAGCATTTT. It encodes CATSETGTGKTQPQHF.

The gene calls are TRBV5-5 and TRBJ2-3; 8 bases are a match to TRBD2. V gave up 5 bases and J gave up 3 bases; unmatched junction bases: 8. CDR1 is SGHKS, CDR2 YYEKEE, per germline (reference sequence). The CDR3 spans 15 residues. The CDR3 is CASSSDGLATDTQYF. DNA for the CDR3: TGTGCCAGCAGTTCGGATGGACTAGCTACAGATACGCAGTATTTT.

The chain uses TRBV12-3 or TRBV12-4 and TRBJ1-4; 7 bases are a match to TRBD1. Trimming cost V 3 bases and J 7 bases; bases outside gene matches: 5. The CDR3 runs 14 residues. The CDR3 nucleotides read TGTGCCAGCAGTTTGGCAGGGGGTGGTGAAAAACTGTTTTTT. It specifies CASSLAGGGEKLFF.

The chain recombines TRBV18 with TRBJ1-1; TRBD1 is a possible D gene (5 bases). CDR3 length equals 14 residues. Germline V CDR1 and CDR2: KGHSH, LQKENI. V lost 1 base, J lost 4 bases, and 10 bases lay in between. The CDR3 here is CASSPRDSGTEAFF. For the CDR3, the DNA is TGTGCCAGCTCACCACGGGACTCGGGCACTGAAGCTTTCTTT.

The chain combines TRBV28 with TRBJ1-5; D gene ambiguous. Germline CDR1 reads MDHEN; CDR2 reads SYDVKM. The CDR3 runs 14 residues. The CDR3 reads CAIKQKWGNQPQHF. As DNA, the CDR3 is TGTGCAATAAAACAGAAATGGGGCAATCAGCCCCAGCATTTT.

This clonotype was seen only a few times. This chain joins TRBV7-9 and TRBJ2-7, with D tentatively TRBD2 (7 bases). This CDR3 is 14 amino acids long. Germline values: CDR1 SEHNR, CDR2 FQNEAQ (reference sequence). Deletions cut 5 bases from V and 4 bases from J, with 15 bases between. The CDR3 nucleotides are TGTGCCAGCAGCCCCGGGGGGCGGTCTTACGAGCAGTACGTC. Translated: CASSPGGRSYEQYV.

The chain is built from TRBV24-1 and TRBJ2-5; 10 bases agree with TRBD1. V lost 3 bases to trimming and J lost 5 bases; unmatched junction nucleotides: 8. Germline CDR1 KGHDR, CDR2 SFDVKD. The CDR3 is made up of 16 amino acids. The CDR3 DNA follows: TGTGCCACCAGTGATACAGGACAGGGGGTGAGGGAGACCCAGTACTTC. It specifies CATSDTGQGVRETQYF.

V usage is TRBV30 and J usage is TRBJ2-1; no reliable D call. The CDR3 has 15 residues. Trimming left V 1 base short and J 5 bases short, with 15 bases between. Germline values: CDR1 GTSNPN, CDR2 SVGIG (reference sequence). CDR3 nucleotide sequence: TGTGCCTGGAGTGACCCGACGAAAGATAACAATGAGCAGTTCTTC. This encodes CAWSDPTKDNNEQFF.